What follows describes a single T cell receptor (beta chain). The data were taken from a study of tumor-infiltrating lymphocytes in oesophageal squamous cell carcinoma. Germline CDR1 MNHEY, CDR2 SMNVEV (reference sequence). CDR3 length: 15 residues. Trimming removed 7 bases from V and 7 bases from J, with 21 bases in between. One entry per CDR3 protein results from TCRdb running MiXCR on the PCR reads. The profile shows some 22,000 distinct CDR3 sequences, 35% to 45% of them singletons. The TCR comes from a male donor with esophageal squamous cell carcinoma. Material: esophageal tumor tissue. V gene TRBV27 combines with J gene TRBJ2-3; D is perhaps TRBD2 (5 bases). The CDR3 reads CASKVAGGTQNTQYF. The CDR3 bases are TGTGCCAGCAAGGTTGCAGGAGGCACTCAGAATACGCAGTATTTT.